This entry features one TCR beta chain sequence. Its specificity is unknown. Profiling relied on immunoSEQ multiplex PCR, and the TCRdb table lists in-frame clones only, not all of them. In the table there are 35,000 to 55,000 clones, about 90% of which are singletons. CD4+CD25+CD127- Tregs, CD4+CD25- non-Tregs, CD4 and CD8 cells were sorted. These data belong to a study of Tregs in tolerant kidney transplant recipients. Study results and limitations: Tregs expanded with activated donor B cells seemed most donor-specific. Findings come from small patient numbers and require larger validation.

Germline CDR1 SNHLY, CDR2 FYNNEI. The V and J ends lost 6 bases and 5 bases respectively, with 10 bases between them. The CDR3 runs to 12 residues. The specimen was Tregs from blood. This TCR was sampled from a human donor in good health. The V and J genes are TRBV2 and TRBJ1-2; D call uncertain. The chain's CDR3 is CASSPTSYGYTF. CDR3 DNA: TGTGCCAGCAGCCCCACTTCGTATGGCTACACCTTC.